The TCR beta chain under discussion was sequenced for a study of blood T cell repertoires in COVID-19. Turning to the study itself: Acute and convalescent COVID-19 specimens originated in the United States, Italy and Spain.

Individuals drawn from 24 US areas were about 18 to 100 years old. Allocation to cohorts depended on clinical history reported by the participants. Method: immunoSEQ multiplex PCR; TCRdb's copy keeps in-frame clones and lacks some. The sample consists of hundreds of thousands of clones, approximately 92% of them appearing once. This receptor was taken from a man aged 25-40 years who had recovered from COVID-19. The specimen was PBMCs or T cells enriched from blood (not recorded which).

The CDR3 DNA reads TGTGCCAGCAGCAGCACCGGGACTAGCGATTACGAGCAGTACTTC. Its translation: CASSSTGTSDYEQYF. The J gene is TRBJ2-7, the V gene TRBV5-8; 10 nucleotides align to TRBD2. The CDR3 covers 15 residues. Germline V CDR1 and CDR2: SGHTS, YDEGEE. V lost 4 bases, J lost 4 bases, and 8 bases stayed unmatched.